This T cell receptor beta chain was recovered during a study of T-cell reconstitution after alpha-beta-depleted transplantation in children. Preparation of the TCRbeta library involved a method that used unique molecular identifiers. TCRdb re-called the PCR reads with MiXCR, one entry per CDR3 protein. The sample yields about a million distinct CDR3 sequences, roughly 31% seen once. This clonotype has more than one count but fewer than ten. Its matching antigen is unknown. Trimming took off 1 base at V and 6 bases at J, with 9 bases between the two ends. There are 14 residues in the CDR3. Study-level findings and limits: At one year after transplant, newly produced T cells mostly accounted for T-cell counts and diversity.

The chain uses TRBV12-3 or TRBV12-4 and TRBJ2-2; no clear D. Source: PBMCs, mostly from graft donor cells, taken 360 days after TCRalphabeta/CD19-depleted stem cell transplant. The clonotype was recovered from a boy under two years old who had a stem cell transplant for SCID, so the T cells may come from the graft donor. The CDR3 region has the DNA TGTGCCAGCAGTTTAGGTCAGGCCCCCGGGGAGCTGTTTTTT. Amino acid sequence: CASSLGQAPGELFF.